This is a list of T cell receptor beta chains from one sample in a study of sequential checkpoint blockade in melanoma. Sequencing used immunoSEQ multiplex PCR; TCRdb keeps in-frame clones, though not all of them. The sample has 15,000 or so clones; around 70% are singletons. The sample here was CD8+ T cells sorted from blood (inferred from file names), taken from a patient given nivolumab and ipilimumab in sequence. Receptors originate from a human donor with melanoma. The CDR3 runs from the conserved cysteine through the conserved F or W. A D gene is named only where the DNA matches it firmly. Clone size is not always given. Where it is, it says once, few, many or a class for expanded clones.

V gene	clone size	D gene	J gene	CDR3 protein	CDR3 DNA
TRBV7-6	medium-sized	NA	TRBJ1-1	CASSLSPGTEAFF	TGTGCCAGCAGCTTATCGCCGGGAACTGAAGCTTTCTTT
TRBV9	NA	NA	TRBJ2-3	CASSVSSGQGDTQYF	TGTGCCAGCAGTGTAAGCAGTGGGCAAGGAGATACGCAGTATTTT
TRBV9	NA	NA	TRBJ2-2	CASSPPGSGTGELFF	TGTGCCAGCAGCCCCCCGGGTTCGGGTACCGGGGAGCTGTTTTTT
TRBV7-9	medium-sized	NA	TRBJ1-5	CASSSGGWNQPQHF	TGTGCCAGCAGTTCCGGGGGGTGGAATCAGCCCCAGCATTTT
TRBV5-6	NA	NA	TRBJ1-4	CASSFGGRGNEKLFF	TGTGCCAGCAGCTTTGGCGGAAGGGGAAATGAAAAACTGTTTTTT
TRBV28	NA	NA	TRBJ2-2	CASRQGGLSGELFF	TGTGCCAGCAGGCAAGGGGGATTGAGCGGGGAGCTGTTTTTT
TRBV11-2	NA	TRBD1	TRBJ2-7	CASSHARDRVSEQYF	TGTGCCAGCAGCCATGCCCGGGACAGGGTGTCCGAGCAGTACTTC
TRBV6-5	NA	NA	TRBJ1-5	CANSYFGGGQPQHF	TGTGCCAACAGTTACTTCGGGGGGGGTCAGCCCCAGCATTTT
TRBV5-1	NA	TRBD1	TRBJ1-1	CASSWGQGFAEAFF	TGCGCCAGCAGCTGGGGACAGGGTTTCGCTGAAGCTTTCTTT
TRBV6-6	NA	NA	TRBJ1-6	CASSYSIGEHSPLHF	TGTGCCAGCAGTTACTCGATTGGTGAGCATTCACCCCTCCACTTT
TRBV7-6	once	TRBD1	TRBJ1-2	CASSPGQGTWVDGYTF	TGTGCCAGCAGCCCCGGACAGGGGACTTGGGTAGATGGCTACACCTTC
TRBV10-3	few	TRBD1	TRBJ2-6	CAISETRGTGANVLTF	TGTGCCATCAGTGAGACCAGGGGGACTGGGGCCAACGTCCTGACTTTC
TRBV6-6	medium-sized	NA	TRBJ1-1	CASSLGGPSTEAFF	TGTGCCAGCAGTTTAGGAGGGCCTTCCACTGAAGCTTTCTTT
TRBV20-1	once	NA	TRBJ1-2	CSARDSNGYTF	TGCAGTGCTAGAGACTCTAATGGCTACACCTTC
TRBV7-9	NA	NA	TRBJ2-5	CASSSTGGYQETQYF	TGTGCCAGCAGCTCCACCGGAGGGTACCAAGAGACCCAGTACTTC
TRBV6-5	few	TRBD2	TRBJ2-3	CASSYFTGGDTQYF	TGTGCCAGCAGTTACTTCACCGGGGGGGATACGCAGTATTTT
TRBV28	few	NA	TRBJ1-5	CASSFGQGFRQPQHF	TGTGCCAGCAGTTTTGGGCAGGGATTTCGCCAGCCCCAGCATTTT
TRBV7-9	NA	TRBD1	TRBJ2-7	CASSSQGVLRYEQYF	TGTGCCAGCAGCTCACAGGGGGTTCTCCGCTACGAGCAGTACTTC
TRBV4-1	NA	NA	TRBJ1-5	CASSQARLSNQPQHF	TGCGCCAGCAGCCAAGCCAGACTTAGCAATCAGCCCCAGCATTTT
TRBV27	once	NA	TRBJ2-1	CASTLFGGNYNEQFF	TGTGCCAGCACCCTCTTTGGGGGGAACTACAATGAGCAGTTCTTC
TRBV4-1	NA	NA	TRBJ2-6	CASSQGQYSGANVLTF	TGCGCCAGCAGCCAAGGGCAGTACTCTGGGGCCAACGTCCTGACTTTC
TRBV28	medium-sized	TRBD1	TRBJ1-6	CASSPGQGNSPLHF	TGTGCCAGCAGCCCGGGACAGGGGAATTCACCCCTCCACTTT
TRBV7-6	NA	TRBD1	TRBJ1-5	CASSLEAGTGGEGNQPQHF	TGTGCCAGCAGCTTAGAGGCAGGGACAGGGGGGGAGGGGAATCAGCCCCAGCATTTT
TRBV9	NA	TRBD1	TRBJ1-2	CASNPGGQGAGGYTF	TGTGCCAGCAACCCCGGGGGACAGGGTGCTGGTGGCTACACCTTC
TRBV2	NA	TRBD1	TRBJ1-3	CAIGGQGNTIYF	TGTGCCATAGGGGGCCAAGGAAACACCATATATTTT
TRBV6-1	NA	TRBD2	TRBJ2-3	CASSGTSGGADTQYF	TGTGCCAGCAGTGGGACTAGCGGGGGGGCAGATACGCAGTATTTT
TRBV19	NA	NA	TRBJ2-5	CASRRETQYF	TGTGCCAGTAGGAGGGAGACCCAGTACTTC
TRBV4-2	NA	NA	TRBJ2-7	CASSHRGGVAYEQYF	TGTGCCAGCAGCCATCGGGGCGGGGTGGCCTACGAGCAGTACTTC
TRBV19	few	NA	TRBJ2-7	CASSIFRVEFSEQYF	TGTGCCAGTAGTATTTTCAGGGTAGAGTTTTCCGAGCAGTACTTC
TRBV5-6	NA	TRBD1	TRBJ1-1	CASSWDRDTNTEAFF	TGTGCCAGCAGCTGGGACAGGGATACGAACACTGAAGCTTTCTTT
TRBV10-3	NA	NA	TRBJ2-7	CAISSAGYEQYF	TGTGCCATCAGTTCCGCGGGGTACGAGCAGTACTTC
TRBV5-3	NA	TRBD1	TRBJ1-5	CARSLRQGYWDQPQHF	TGTGCCAGAAGCCTCCGACAGGGCTACTGGGATCAGCCCCAGCATTTT
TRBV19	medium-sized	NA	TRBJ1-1	CASSLTGSEAFF	TGTGCCAGTAGTCTCACGGGATCCGAAGCTTTCTTT
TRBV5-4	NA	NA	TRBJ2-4	CASSSTQNIQYF	TGTGCCAGCTCTTCTACGCAAAACATTCAGTACTTC
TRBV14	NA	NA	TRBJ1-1	CASSQDQGGAEAFF	TGTGCCAGCAGCCAAGATCAGGGTGGCGCTGAAGCTTTCTTT
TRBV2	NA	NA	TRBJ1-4	CASSLAERGSLATNEKLFF	TGTGCCAGCAGTCTGGCCGAGAGGGGGAGCCTGGCAACTAATGAAAAACTGTTTTTT
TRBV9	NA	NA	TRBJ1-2	CASSVGTGAF	NA
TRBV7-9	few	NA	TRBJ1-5	CASSFEGSSGQPQHF	TGTGCCAGCAGCTTTGAGGGTAGTAGCGGTCAGCCCCAGCATTTT
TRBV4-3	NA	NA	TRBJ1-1	CASSQVGHVSAAGNTEAFF	TGCGCCAGCAGCCAAGTAGGTCACGTATCGGCGGCCGGAAACACTGAAGCTTTCTTT
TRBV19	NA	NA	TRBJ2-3	CASSIDGVADTQYF	TGTGCCAGTAGTATAGACGGAGTGGCAGATACGCAGTATTTT